This TCR beta chain was retrieved from a study of T-cell reconstitution after alpha-beta-depleted transplantation in children (dated by TCRdb to the mid-2010s). Regarding the complete study: Using TCR repertoire profiling, the study followed T-cell immune reconstitution in a quantitative way in children after TCRalphabeta/CD19-depleted allogeneic hematopoietic cell transplantation.

The method behind the library was PCR. The sequencing machine was an Illumina HiSeq 2500. TCR library preparation used molecular barcoding, with unique molecular identifiers applied to normalize quantification of the TCRbeta repertoire. TCRdb applied fastp at Q25 and MiXCR to the public reads, then kept only in-frame beta chains. Here each entry gathers all rows of one CDR3 protein and keeps the most common genes and DNA. The sample profile shows tens of thousands of distinct CDR3 sequences; about 7.3% of them were found once. Of the sample, about 2.3% is held by the ten largest clones. V trim: 5 bases; J trim: 0 bases; unmatched bases: 7. The germline V gene yields SGHTA for CDR1 and FQGNSA for CDR2. Reading from cysteine to phenylalanine, the CDR3 counts 16 amino acids. Only CDR3 DNA is held: 48 bases, read in frame from base 1. With regard to this clonotype: Its target antigen remains unknown. No much larger clone exists at a distance of one base, and base qualities are not known.

The chain was built from TRBV7-2 and TRBJ2-3; 8 bases in the junction line up with TRBD2. The sequence came from a human donor who donated a stem cell graft to a child with acute lymphoblastic leukemia. The specimen was PBMCs from the stem cell graft donor, collected from the stem cell graft. The DNA is as follows: TGTGCCAGCAGCGATACAATAGCGGGGAGCACAGATACGCAGTATTTT. This translates into CASSDTIAGSTDTQYF. Reference TRBV7-2 and TRBJ2-3 genes cover what lies past the CDR3, so the full variable domain is GAGVSQSPSNKVTEKGKDVELRCDPISGHTALYWYRQSLGQGLEFLIYFQGNSAPDKSGLPSDRFSAERTGGSVSTLTIQRTQQEDSAVYLCASSDTIAGSTDTQYFGPGTRLTVL.